The sequence of this T cell receptor beta chain was determined in a study of radiation and T cells in renal cell carcinoma (dated by TCRdb to the early 2020s). Concerning the study at large: Samples came from a clinical trial, in which primary renal cell carcinomas received 15 Gy stereotactic body radiation therapy followed by nephrectomy 4 weeks later. A total of fewer than 55 samples underwent TCR beta sequencing, made up of 25 or so tumors and about 27 peripheral blood samples. Across all 50 or so samples, more than 4,000,000 unique CDR3 nucleotide sequences, encoding 2,658,974 unique CDR3 amino acid sequences, were identified. Results the study describes overall, beyond this receptor: The single-armed trial design could not address effects of radiation dose or scheduling on the TCR repertoire. Blood repertoire dynamics were not followed beyond 4 weeks after treatment. Because pretreatment tumor biopsies were not available, the baseline intratumoral presence of clonotypes could not be determined. In blood, the top tumor clonotypes increased between baseline and 2 weeks post-radiation and then shrank by 4 weeks, which suggests that tumor-resident clones expanded only transiently.

The germline V end is reduced by 2 bases and the J end by 3 bases; junction bases left unmatched: 13. From the cysteine up to the phenylalanine, the CDR3 has a length of 18 residues. The read is trimmed to its CDR3 DNA, 54 bases read in frame from base 1. CDR1 and CDR2, looked up from the germline V gene (reference sequence), are PRHDT and FYEKMQ. In regard to this clone: Which antigen it targets is not known. Base-call qualities are not available, and no considerably larger clone is one nucleotide away.

What the time point label conveys for this sample: baseline pretreatment blood. The treatment or condition label, as the study defines it: 15 Gy SBRT to primary tumor, nephrectomy 4 weeks later. To follow tumor-enriched clonotypes, peripheral blood was collected serially from radiation-treated patients at baseline and again at 2 weeks and 4 weeks after SBRT. Renal cell carcinoma with clear cell pathology was present in all patients. Genomic DNA for TCR sequencing was prepared using the QIAamp DNA Blood Mini Kit (Qiagen). Only samples passing all quality control checks were included in the analyses. TCR beta libraries were generated from genomic DNA with the immunoSEQ kit, following the manufacturer's recommendations. For library preparation, a first multiplex PCR was performed with proprietary primers, followed by a second PCR in which unique barcodes were added, and bead cleanups were performed after each round. A positive control reaction and a negative control reaction, both provided in the kit, were run with every batch of samples. The final libraries were assessed on an Agilent 4200 TapeStation D1000 ScreenTape, pooled by volume, and quantified by qPCR. Sequencing was performed on an Illumina NextSeq500 using a MidOutput 150-cycle cartridge, with 156 Read1 cycles, 15 Index1 cycles, and the kit custom primers. The pooled library was loaded at 1.0 pM, and about 19% PhiX control was spiked in. In the paper's pipeline: Vendor-processed data were analyzed in R, with a clonotype defined as all T cells sharing the same CDR3 nucleotide sequence. In the clone abundance analyses, frequencies in each sample were normalized to that sample's 10,000 most abundant clones. Before analysis, public T cell clones were removed, and these numbered fewer than six per sample on average. Tumor-enriched clonotypes and baseline blood-enriched clonotypes were defined as those with an abundance difference of at least 32-fold between compartments. A beta-binomial differential abundance model was used to identify clonotypes that expanded or contracted between blood time points. The Baroni-Urbani and Buser coefficient was used to measure tumor-blood repertoire similarity, and groups were compared with two-tailed Wilcoxon tests in R. TCRdb retrieved this table from immuneACCESS and kept in-frame rearrangements only. Not all clones are present; in checked studies, unresolved V genes account for under half, and no reason is known for the remainder. The V and J calls and clone size come from that table; D and trimming were worked out from the DNA. The sample table shows approximately 45,000 clones, and 83% are seen once. The ten most abundant clones make up 25% to 35% of the sample.

This chain is built from TRBV13 and TRBJ1-2, and 9 junction bases match TRBD1. This clonotype originated in a woman in her 70s with renal cell carcinoma. The specimen was blood, collected from a patient whose treatment included radiotherapy and nephrectomy. The CDR3 in this case is CASSLFSRGTGGYYGYTF. The nucleotides are TGTGCCAGCAGCTTATTCAGTAGGGGTACAGGGGGCTACTATGGCTACACCTTC.